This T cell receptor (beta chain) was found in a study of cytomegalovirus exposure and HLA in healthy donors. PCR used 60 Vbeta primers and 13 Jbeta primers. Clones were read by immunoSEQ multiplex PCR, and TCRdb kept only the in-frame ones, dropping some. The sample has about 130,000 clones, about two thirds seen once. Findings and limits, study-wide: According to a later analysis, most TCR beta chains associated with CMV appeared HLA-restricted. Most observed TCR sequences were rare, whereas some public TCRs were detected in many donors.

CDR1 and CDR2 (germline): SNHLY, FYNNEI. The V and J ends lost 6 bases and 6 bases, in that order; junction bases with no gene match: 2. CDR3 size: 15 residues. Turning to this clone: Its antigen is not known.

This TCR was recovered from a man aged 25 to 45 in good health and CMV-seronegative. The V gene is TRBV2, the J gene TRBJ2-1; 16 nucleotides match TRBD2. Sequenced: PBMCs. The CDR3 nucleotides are TGTGCCAGCAGCGGGACTAGCGGGGGGGCCAATGAGCAGTTCTTC. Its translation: CASSGTSGGANEQFF.